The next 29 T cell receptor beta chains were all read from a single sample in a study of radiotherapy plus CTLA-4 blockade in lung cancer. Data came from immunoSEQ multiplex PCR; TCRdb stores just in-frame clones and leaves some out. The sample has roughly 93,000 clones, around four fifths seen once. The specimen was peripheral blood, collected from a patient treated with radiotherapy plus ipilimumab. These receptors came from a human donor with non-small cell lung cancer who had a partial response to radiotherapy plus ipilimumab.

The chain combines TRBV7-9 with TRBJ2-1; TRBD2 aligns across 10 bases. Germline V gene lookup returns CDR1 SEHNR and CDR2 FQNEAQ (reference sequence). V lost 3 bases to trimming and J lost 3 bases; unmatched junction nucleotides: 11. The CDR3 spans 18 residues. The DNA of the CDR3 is TGTGCCAGCAGCTTCGCCTCGCTAGCGGGAGCAAACTACAATGAGCAGTTCTTC. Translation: CASSFASLAGANYNEQFF.

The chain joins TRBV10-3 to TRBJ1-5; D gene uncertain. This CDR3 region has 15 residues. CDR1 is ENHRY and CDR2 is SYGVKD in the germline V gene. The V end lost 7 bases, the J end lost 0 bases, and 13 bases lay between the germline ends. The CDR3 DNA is TGTGCCATCAACTCAGGTCATAATAGCAATCAGCCCCAGCATTTT. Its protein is CAINSGHNSNQPQHF.

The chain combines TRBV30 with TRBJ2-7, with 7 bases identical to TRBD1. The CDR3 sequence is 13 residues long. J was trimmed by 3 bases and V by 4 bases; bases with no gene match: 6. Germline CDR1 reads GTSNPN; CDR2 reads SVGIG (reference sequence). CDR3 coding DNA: TGTGCCTGGACCCCGGGACAGAACTACGAGCAGTACTTC. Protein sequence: CAWTPGQNYEQYF.

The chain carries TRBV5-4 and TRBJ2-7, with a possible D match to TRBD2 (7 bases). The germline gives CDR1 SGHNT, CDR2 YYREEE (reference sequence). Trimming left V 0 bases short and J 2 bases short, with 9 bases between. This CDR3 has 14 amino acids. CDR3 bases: TGTGCCAGCAGCTTGGAGGGGGGGCCCTACGAGCAGTACTTC. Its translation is CASSLEGGPYEQYF.

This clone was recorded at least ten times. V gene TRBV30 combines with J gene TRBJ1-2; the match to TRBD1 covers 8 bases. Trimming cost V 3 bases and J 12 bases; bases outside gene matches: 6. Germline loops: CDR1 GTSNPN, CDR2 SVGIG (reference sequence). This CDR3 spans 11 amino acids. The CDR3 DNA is TGTGCCTGGAGATACAGGGGGTTGCACACCTTC. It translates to CAWRYRGLHTF. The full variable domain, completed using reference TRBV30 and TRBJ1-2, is SQTIHQWPATLVQPVGSPLSLECTVEGTSNPNLYWYRQAAGRGLQLLFYSVGIGQISSEVPQNLSASRPQDRQFILSSKKLLLSDSGFYLCAWRYRGLHTFGSGTRLTVV.

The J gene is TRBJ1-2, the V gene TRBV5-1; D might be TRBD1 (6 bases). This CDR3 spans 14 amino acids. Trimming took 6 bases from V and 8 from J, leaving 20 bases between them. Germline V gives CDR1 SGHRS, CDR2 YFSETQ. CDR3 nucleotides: TGCGCCAGCACCGCTTCAGGGGCCGGCAGGGGCTACACCTTC. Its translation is CASTASGAGRGYTF.

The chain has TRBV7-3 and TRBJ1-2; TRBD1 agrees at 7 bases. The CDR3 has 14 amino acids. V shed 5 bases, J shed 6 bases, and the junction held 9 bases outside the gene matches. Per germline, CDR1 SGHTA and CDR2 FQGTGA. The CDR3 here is CASSPTPQGNGYTF. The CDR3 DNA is TGTGCCAGCAGCCCTACCCCACAGGGGAATGGCTACACCTTC.

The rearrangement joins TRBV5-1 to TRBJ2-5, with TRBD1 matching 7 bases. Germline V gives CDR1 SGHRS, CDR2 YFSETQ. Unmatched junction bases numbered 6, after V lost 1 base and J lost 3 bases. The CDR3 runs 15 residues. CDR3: CASSLTGQTKETQYF. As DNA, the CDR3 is TGCGCCAGCAGCTTGACGGGACAGACGAAAGAGACCCAGTACTTC.

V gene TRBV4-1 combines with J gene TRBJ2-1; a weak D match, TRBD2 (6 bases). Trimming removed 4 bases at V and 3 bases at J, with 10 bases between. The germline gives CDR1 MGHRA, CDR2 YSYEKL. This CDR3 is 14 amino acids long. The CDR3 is CASSLRGDYNEQFF. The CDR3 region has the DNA TGCGCCAGCAGCCTGCGCGGGGACTACAATGAGCAGTTCTTC.

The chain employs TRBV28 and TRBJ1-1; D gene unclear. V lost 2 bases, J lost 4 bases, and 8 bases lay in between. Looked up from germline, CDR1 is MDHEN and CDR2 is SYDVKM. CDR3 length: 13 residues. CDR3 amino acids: CASSLIQSTEAFF. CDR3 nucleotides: TGTGCCAGCAGTTTAATACAGTCCACTGAAGCTTTCTTT.

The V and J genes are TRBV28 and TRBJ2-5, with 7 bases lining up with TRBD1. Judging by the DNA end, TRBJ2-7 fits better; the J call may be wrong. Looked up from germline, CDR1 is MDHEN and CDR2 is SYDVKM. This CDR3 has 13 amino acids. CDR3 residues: CASSPYRGNEQYF. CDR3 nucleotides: TGTGCCAGCAGTCCCTACAGGGGAAACGAGCAGTACTTC.

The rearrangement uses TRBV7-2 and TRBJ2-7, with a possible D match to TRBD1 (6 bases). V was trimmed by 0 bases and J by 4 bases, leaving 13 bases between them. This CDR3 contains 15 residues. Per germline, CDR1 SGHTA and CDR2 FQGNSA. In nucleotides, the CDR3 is TGTGCCAGCAGCTTAGCCTCACAGGGCAGGTACGAGCAGTACTTC. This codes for CASSLASQGRYEQYF.

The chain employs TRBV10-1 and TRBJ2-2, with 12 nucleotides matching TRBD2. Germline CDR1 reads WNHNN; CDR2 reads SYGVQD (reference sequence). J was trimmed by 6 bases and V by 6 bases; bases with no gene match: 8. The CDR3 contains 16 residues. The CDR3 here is CASSGGLAGIPGELFF. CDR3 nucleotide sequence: TGCGCCAGCAGCGGAGGACTAGCGGGAATACCCGGGGAGCTGTTTTTT.

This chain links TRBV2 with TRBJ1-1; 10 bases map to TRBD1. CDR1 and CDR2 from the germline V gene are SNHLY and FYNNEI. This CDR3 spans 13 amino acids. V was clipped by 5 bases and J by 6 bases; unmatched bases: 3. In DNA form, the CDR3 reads TGTGCCAGCAGTCGCGGACAGGGGGCTGAAGCTTTCTTT. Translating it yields CASSRGQGAEAFF.

The CDR3 DNA reads TGTGCCAGCAGAACGGGACTCTGGAATGAGCAGTTCTTC. It specifies CASRTGLWNEQFF. The gene calls are TRBV28 and TRBJ2-1, with a possible D match to TRBD2 (6 bases). Germline values: CDR1 MDHEN, CDR2 SYDVKM. The germline V and J ends were trimmed by 6 bases and 7 bases, with 13 bases remaining between them. The CDR3 runs to 13 residues.

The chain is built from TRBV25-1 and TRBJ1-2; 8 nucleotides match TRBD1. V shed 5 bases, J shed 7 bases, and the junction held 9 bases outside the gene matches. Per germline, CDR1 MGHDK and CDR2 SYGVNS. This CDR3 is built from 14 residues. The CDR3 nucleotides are TGTGCCAGCAGTCCCCCGACAGGGGCGATTGGCTACACCTTC. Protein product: CASSPPTGAIGYTF.

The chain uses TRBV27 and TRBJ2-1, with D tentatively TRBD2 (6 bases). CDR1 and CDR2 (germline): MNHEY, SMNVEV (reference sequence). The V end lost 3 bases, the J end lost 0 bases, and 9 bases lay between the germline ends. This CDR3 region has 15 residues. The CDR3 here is CASSFGGSSYNEQFF. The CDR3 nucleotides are TGTGCCAGCAGTTTCGGGGGAAGCTCCTACAATGAGCAGTTCTTC.

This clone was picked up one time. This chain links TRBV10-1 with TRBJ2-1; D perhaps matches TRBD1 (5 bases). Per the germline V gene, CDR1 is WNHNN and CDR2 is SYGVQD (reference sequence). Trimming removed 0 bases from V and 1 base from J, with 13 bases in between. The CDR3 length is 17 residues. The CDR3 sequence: CASSESKPGKSYNEQFF. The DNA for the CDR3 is TGCGCCAGCAGTGAGTCGAAGCCAGGGAAGTCCTACAATGAGCAGTTCTTC.

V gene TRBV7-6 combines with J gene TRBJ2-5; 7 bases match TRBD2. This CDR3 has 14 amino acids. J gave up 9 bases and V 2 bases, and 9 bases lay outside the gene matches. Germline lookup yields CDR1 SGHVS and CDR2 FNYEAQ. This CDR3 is CASSLQFGGGAQYF. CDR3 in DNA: TGTGCCAGCAGCTTACAATTCGGGGGAGGGGCCCAGTACTTC.

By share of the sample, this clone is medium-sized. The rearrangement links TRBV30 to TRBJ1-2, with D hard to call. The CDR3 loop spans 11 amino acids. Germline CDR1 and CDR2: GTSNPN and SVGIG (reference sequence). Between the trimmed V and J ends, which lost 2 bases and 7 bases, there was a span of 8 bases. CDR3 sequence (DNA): TGTGCCTGGAGTACGGGATTTGGCTACACCTTC. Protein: CAWSTGFGYTF.

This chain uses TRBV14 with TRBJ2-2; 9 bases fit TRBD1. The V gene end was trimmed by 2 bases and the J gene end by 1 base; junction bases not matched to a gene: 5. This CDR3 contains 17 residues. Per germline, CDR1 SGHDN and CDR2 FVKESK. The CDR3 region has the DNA TGTGCCAGCAGCCAATTTACGGGACAGGGGAACACCGGGGAGCTGTTTTTT. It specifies CASSQFTGQGNTGELFF.

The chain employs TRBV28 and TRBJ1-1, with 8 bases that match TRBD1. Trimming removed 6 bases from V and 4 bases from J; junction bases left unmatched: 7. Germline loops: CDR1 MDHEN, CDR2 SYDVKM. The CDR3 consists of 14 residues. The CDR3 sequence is CASSHRGYGTEAFF. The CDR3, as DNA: TGTGCCAGCAGCCACAGGGGGTACGGCACTGAAGCTTTCTTT.

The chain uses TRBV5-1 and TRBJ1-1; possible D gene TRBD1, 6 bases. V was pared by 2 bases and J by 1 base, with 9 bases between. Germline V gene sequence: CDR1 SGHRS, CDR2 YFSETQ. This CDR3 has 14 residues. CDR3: CASSLAGENTEAFF. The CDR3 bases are TGCGCCAGCAGCTTAGCAGGGGAGAACACTGAAGCTTTCTTT.

CDR3 region: CASSPFRGGNEQFF. The CDR3 DNA reads as TGTGCCAGCAGCCCCTTTAGGGGTGGTAATGAGCAGTTCTTC. The rearrangement uses TRBV7-2 and TRBJ2-1; maybe TRBD1 (5 bases). Germline V gene lookup returns CDR1 SGHTA and CDR2 FQGNSA. The V end lost 5 bases, the J end lost 7 bases, and 15 bases lay between the germline ends. The CDR3 is made up of 14 amino acids.

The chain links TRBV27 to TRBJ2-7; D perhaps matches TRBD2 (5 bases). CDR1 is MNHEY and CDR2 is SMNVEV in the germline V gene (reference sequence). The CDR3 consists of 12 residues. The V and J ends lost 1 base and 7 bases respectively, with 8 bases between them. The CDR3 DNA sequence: TGTGCCAGCAGTTTATTCGGGAAAGAGCAGTACTTC. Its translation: CASSLFGKEQYF.

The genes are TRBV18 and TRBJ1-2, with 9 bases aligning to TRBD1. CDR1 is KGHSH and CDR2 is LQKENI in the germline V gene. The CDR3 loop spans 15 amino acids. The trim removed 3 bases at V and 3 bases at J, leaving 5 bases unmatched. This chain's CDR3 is CASSPRGQGDYGYTF. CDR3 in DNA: TGTGCCAGCTCACCGAGGGGACAGGGTGACTATGGCTACACCTTC.

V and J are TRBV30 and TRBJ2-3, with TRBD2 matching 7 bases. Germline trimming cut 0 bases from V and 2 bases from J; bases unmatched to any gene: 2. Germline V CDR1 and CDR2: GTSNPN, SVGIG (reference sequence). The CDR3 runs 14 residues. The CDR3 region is CAWSVAGVTDTQYF. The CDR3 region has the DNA TGTGCCTGGAGTGTCGCGGGAGTCACAGATACGCAGTATTTT.

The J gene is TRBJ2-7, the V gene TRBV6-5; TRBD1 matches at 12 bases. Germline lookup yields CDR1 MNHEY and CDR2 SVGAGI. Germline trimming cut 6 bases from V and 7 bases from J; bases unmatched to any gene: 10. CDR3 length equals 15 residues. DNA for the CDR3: TGTGCCAGCAGCGCGCCGGGACAGGGGGCGAGTGAGCAGTACTTC. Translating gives CASSAPGQGASEQYF.

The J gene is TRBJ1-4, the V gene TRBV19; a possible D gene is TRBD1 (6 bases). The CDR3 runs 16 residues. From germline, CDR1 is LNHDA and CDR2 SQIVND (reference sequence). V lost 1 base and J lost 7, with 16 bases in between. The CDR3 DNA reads TGTGCCAGTAGTATAGGTCCGAGGGGGTCTACTGAAAAACTGTTTTTT. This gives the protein CASSIGPRGSTEKLFF.